Shown below are 17 T cell receptor beta chains from a single sample sequenced in a study of control samples from healthy donors and cancer patients. Measured with immunoSEQ multiplex PCR; TCRdb has only the in-frame clones, and not every one. The data show under 150,000 clones, 75% to 90% seen once. The sample consisted of blood. These receptors originate from a woman aged 25 to 39 in good health.

The CDR3: CASRSREGGEKLFF. DNA of the CDR3: TGTGCCAGTAGATCCAGGGAGGGAGGAGAAAAACTGTTTTTT. The chain employs TRBV19 and TRBJ1-4, with D maybe TRBD1 (5 bases). This CDR3 is built from 14 residues. V dropped 6 bases and J dropped 8 bases, with 16 bases sitting between them. In germline, CDR1 is LNHDA, CDR2 SQIVND (reference sequence).

This clone has only a few counts. The chain links TRBV28 to TRBJ2-7; 7 bases align to TRBD1. Germline V gene lookup returns CDR1 MDHEN and CDR2 SYDVKM. This CDR3 is built from 16 residues. The junction had 14 bases not matched to a gene; V was cut back by 6 bases and J by 3 bases. The DNA of the CDR3 is TGTGCCAGCAGCAGCCTAACGACAGGGTCGGTCTACGAGCAGTACTTC. Amino acids: CASSSLTTGSVYEQYF.

The sample holds one count of this clone. The V gene is TRBV6-5, the J gene TRBJ1-5; TRBD1 is a possible D gene (6 bases). CDR3 length equals 13 residues. Trimming cost V 5 bases and J 5 bases, with 10 bases left between them. CDR1 is MNHEY, CDR2 SVGAGI, per germline. CDR3 in amino acids: CASSQGRDQPQHF. CDR3 coding DNA: TGTGCCAGCAGTCAGGGGCGAGATCAGCCCCAGCATTTT.

V and J are TRBV5-1 and TRBJ2-3, with D perhaps matching TRBD1 (5 bases). Germline V CDR1 and CDR2: SGHRS, YFSETQ. The CDR3 extends over 15 amino acids. The V end lost 2 bases, the J end lost 0 bases, and 10 bases lay between the germline ends. The CDR3 sequence is CASSFRTTSTDTQYF. The CDR3 DNA reads as TGCGCCAGCAGCTTCAGGACAACTAGCACAGATACGCAGTATTTT.

The J gene is TRBJ2-5, the V gene TRBV4-1; 10 nucleotides align to TRBD2. CDR3 length equals 18 residues. CDR1 MGHRA and CDR2 YSYEKL come from the germline V gene. Trimming at V came to 0 bases and at J to 7 bases, leaving 14 bases not matched to a gene. CDR3 sequence: CASSQDDRASGSRGTQYF. Here the CDR3 DNA reads TGCGCCAGCAGCCAAGATGACAGGGCTAGCGGGAGTCGGGGGACCCAGTACTTC.

J is TRBJ1-2 and V is TRBV19, with 9 bases fitting TRBD1. V shed 5 bases, J shed 6 bases, and the junction held 7 bases outside the gene matches. Germline V gives CDR1 LNHDA, CDR2 SQIVND (reference sequence). The CDR3 extends over 14 amino acids. Written as DNA, the CDR3 is TGTGCCAGTAGTTCCGGACAGGGGTTAGATGGCTACACCTTC. Residues: CASSSGQGLDGYTF.

This clone was observed once. The chain carries TRBV7-6 and TRBJ2-3, with D possibly being TRBD2 (5 bases). V was cut by 6 bases and J by 3 bases, with 16 bases left in between. Germline CDR1 reads SGHVS; CDR2 reads FNYEAQ. The CDR3 covers 15 residues. This CDR3 is CASSPPPGRTDTQYF. The CDR3 nucleotides read TGTGCCAGCAGTCCTCCCCCGGGGAGAACAGATACGCAGTATTTT.

V gene TRBV7-3 combines with J gene TRBJ2-1; 14 nucleotides agree with TRBD2. Unmatched junction bases numbered 3, after V lost 2 bases and J lost 6 bases. The CDR3 contains 16 residues. The germline gives CDR1 SGHTA, CDR2 FQGTGA. The CDR3 here is CASSLGLAGGLNEQFF. CDR3 sequence (DNA): TGTGCCAGCAGCTTAGGACTAGCGGGAGGTCTCAATGAGCAGTTCTTC.

Notes on this clone: At one boundary the junction diverges from the germline segment, which might be a read error. The rearrangement uses TRBV5-1 and TRBJ1-3, with D unresolved. The CDR3 loop spans 13 amino acids. Germline V gene sequence: CDR1 SGHRS, CDR2 YFSETQ. Here the CDR3 reads CASSDNAGYTIYF. The CDR3 coding sequence is TGCGCCAGCAGCGATAACGCTGGATACACCATATATTTT.

The chain combines TRBV6-1 with TRBJ1-5; D is uncertain. This CDR3 contains 14 residues. Germline V gene sequence: CDR1 MNHNS, CDR2 SASEGT. V gave up 2 bases and J gave up 0 bases, with 5 bases separating them. CDR3 region: CASSEFSSNQPQHF. The CDR3 nucleotides read TGTGCCAGCAGTGAATTTAGTAGCAATCAGCCCCAGCATTTT.

CDR3 protein: CASSEDSYGYTF. For the CDR3, the DNA is TGCGCCAGCAGCGAGGACAGCTATGGCTACACCTTC. The J gene is TRBJ1-2, the V gene TRBV5-1; tentative D call: TRBD1 (6 bases). The V and J ends lost 4 bases and 4 bases respectively, with 8 bases between them. This CDR3 has 12 amino acids. Germline V lookup: CDR1 SGHRS, CDR2 YFSETQ. Using reference TRBV5-1 and TRBJ1-2 for the parts outside the CDR3, the full variable domain is KAGVTQTPRYLIKTRGQQVTLSCSPISGHRSVSWYQQTPGQGLQFLFEYFSETQRNKGNFPGRFSGRQFSNSRSEMNVSTLELGDSALYLCASSEDSYGYTFGSGTRLTVV.

The V call is TRBV29-1, the J call TRBJ2-3, with D maybe TRBD2 (5 bases). V lost 3 bases to trimming and J lost 10 bases, with 11 bases between them. Germline V gene sequence: CDR1 SQVTM, CDR2 ANQGSEA. CDR3 length equals 11 residues. This CDR3 is CSVEGGYPQYF. The CDR3, as DNA: TGCAGCGTTGAGGGCGGGTACCCGCAGTATTTT.

This chain uses TRBV14 with TRBJ2-5; D remains unclear. The V gene's germline CDR1 is SGHDN and CDR2 FVKESK. Trimming pared 3 bases from V and 4 bases from J, leaving 12 bases between. The CDR3 loop spans 14 amino acids. The CDR3 loop reads CASSHNFRRETQYF. As DNA, the CDR3 is TGTGCCAGCAGCCATAATTTTCGTCGAGAGACCCAGTACTTC.

The chain joins TRBV5-6 to TRBJ2-3; D may be TRBD2 (6 bases). This CDR3 is 15 amino acids long. CDR1 is SGHDT and CDR2 is YYEEEE in the germline V gene. V was shortened by 4 bases and J by 3 bases, with 15 bases between the two germline ends. The CDR3 DNA follows: TGTGCCAGCAGCCCGGGGACTGCCGAGACAGATACGCAGTATTTT. Its translation: CASSPGTAETDTQYF.

This clone came up a few times. The chain has TRBV2 and TRBJ1-1; unclear D gene. Germline-derived CDR1 and CDR2 are SNHLY and FYNNEI. The CDR3 is 13 amino acids. V lost 0 bases and J 0 bases, leaving 2 bases between the germline ends. The CDR3 DNA sequence: TGTGCCAGCAGTGAAGCAGTGAACACTGAAGCTTTCTTT. Encoded protein: CASSEAVNTEAFF.

In its sample, this clone was seen once. The genes are TRBV12-3 or TRBV12-4 and TRBJ1-4; TRBD1 might be the D (6 bases). The V gene lost 6 bases and the J gene lost 10 bases, with 15 bases spanning the gap. The CDR3 is 13 residues long. The chain's CDR3 is CASSYGTIGKLFF. The CDR3, as DNA: TGTGCCAGCAGCTACGGGACAATAGGAAAACTGTTTTTT.

V and J are TRBV12-5 and TRBJ2-5; 9 bases map to TRBD1. Germline trimming cut 8 bases from V and 2 bases from J; bases unmatched to any gene: 9. Germline V gene data show CDR1 as LGHNT and CDR2 as FRNRAP. The CDR3 runs to 15 residues. CDR3 region: CASSSVGTGQETQYF. As DNA, the CDR3 is TGTGCTAGTTCCTCGGTGGGGACAGGGCAAGAGACCCAGTACTTC.